The 28 T cell receptor beta chains below all came from one sample that was sequenced in a study of regulatory T cells in long-lasting Graves disease. Building the TCR beta libraries relied on iRepertoire HTBI primers, and CDR3 regions underwent Arm-PCR. TCRdb reprocessed the multiplex PCR reads via MiXCR and lists one record per CDR3 protein. The sample contains more than 400,000 distinct CDR3 sequences, about 16% of which appear only once. Described time point: newly diagnosed GD, antithyroid drugs for less than 3 months. Extracted PBMC RNA gave rise to the TCR library. These data also featured in a second study, about T cells in Graves' hyperthyroidism and ophthalmopathy.

Specimen: peripheral blood mononuclear cells (PBMCs), collected at new diagnosis, from a patient treated with antithyroid drugs. These receptors all come from a woman aged 25 to 39 with Graves disease.

This clonotype was counted at least ten times. The chain joins TRBV20-1 to TRBJ1-1; D is uncertain. CDR1 and CDR2 (germline): DFQATT, SNEGSKA (reference sequence). This CDR3 spans 15 amino acids. V gave up 0 bases and J gave up 3 bases, with 14 bases separating them. The CDR3 nucleotides are TGCAGTGCTAGAGATAATGGGCAGGTCGACACTGAAGCTTTCTTT. This codes for CSARDNGQVDTEAFF.

This clonotype was detected many times. The J gene is TRBJ2-1, the V gene TRBV5-1; TRBD1 aligns across 7 bases. Unmatched junction bases numbered 10, after V lost 4 bases and J lost 0 bases. The CDR3 spans 17 residues. Germline CDR1 and CDR2: SGHRS and YFSETQ. CDR3 region: CASSPRDRPRSYNEQFF. The CDR3 region has the DNA TGCGCCAGCAGCCCCCGGGACAGACCCCGCTCCTACAATGAGCAGTTCTTC.

This clonotype came up many times. Here the CDR3 DNA reads TGTGCCAGCAGTTTAGCCCCTCGGTTTCGAAGGCAGCCCCAGCATTTT. Protein: CASSLAPRFRRQPQHF. The chain uses TRBV12-3 or TRBV12-4 and TRBJ1-5; D is undetermined. Trimming shortened V by 0 bases and J by 7 bases, and 16 bases separated the two germline ends. The CDR3 has 16 amino acids.

A few counts support this clonotype. This chain connects TRBV19 to TRBJ2-7; D possibly uses TRBD1 or TRBD2 (5 bases each). The CDR3 runs 12 residues. The V gene's germline CDR1 is LNHDA and CDR2 SQIVND (reference sequence). With 6 bases removed from V and 7 bases from J, the gap between germline ends came to 13 bases. This chain's CDR3 is CASSHIWGEQYF. Here the CDR3 DNA reads TGTGCCAGTAGCCACATCTGGGGGGAGCAGTACTTC.

This clonotype came up many times. This chain uses TRBV5-4 with TRBJ2-1, with D possibly matching TRBD2 (7 bases). Germline V lookup: CDR1 SGHNT, CDR2 YYREEE (reference sequence). The ends were cut back, 2 bases at V and 6 bases at J, with 18 bases in the middle. The CDR3 runs to 16 residues. DNA for the CDR3: TGTGCCAGCAGCTTTAGCGTGAGAGGGGGGGGCAATGAGCAGTTCTTC. Translating it yields CASSFSVRGGGNEQFF.

In this sample, this clonotype turned up many times. The chain uses TRBV20-1 and TRBJ2-2; 9 bases map to TRBD2. CDR1 is DFQATT, CDR2 SNEGSKA, per germline (reference sequence). With 3 bases clipped from V and 2 bases from J, the junction kept 13 bases outside the gene matches. The CDR3 has 18 amino acids. The CDR3 here is CSASSPFAGGPNTGELFF. CDR3 coding DNA: TGCAGTGCTAGCTCCCCCTTTGCGGGAGGGCCAAACACCGGGGAGCTGTTTTTT.

This clonotype was picked up one time. This sequence joins TRBV20-1 and TRBJ1-1; no clear D gene. There are 14 residues in the CDR3. Germline-derived CDR1 and CDR2 are DFQATT and SNEGSKA (reference sequence). The V end was cut by 2 bases, the J end by 4 bases, with 14 bases between. The CDR3 sequence: CSARTRGMATEAFF. CDR3 nucleotides: TGCAGTGCTAGAACCCGGGGTATGGCCACTGAAGCTTTCTTT.

This clonotype has only a few counts. The CDR3 loop is CASSPRGRGDNEQFF. The CDR3, as DNA: TGTGCCAGCTCCCCCCGGGGCAGGGGTGACAATGAGCAGTTCTTC. V usage is TRBV18 and J usage is TRBJ2-1, with D tentatively TRBD1 (6 bases). V was shortened by 6 bases and J by 5 bases, with 17 bases between the two germline ends. This CDR3 region has 15 residues. Germline values: CDR1 KGHSH, CDR2 LQKENI.

V and J are TRBV2 and TRBJ1-3; 7 bases align to TRBD1. The germline gives CDR1 SNHLY, CDR2 FYNNEI. The V gene end was trimmed by 6 bases and the J gene end by 2 bases; junction bases not matched to a gene: 7. This CDR3 region has 15 residues. CDR3 loop: CASSRQGTTGNTIYF. In DNA, the CDR3 is TGTGCCAGCAGCAGACAGGGAACCACTGGAAACACCATATATTTT.

This clonotype was counted many times. The genes are TRBV11-2 and TRBJ2-7; D is perhaps TRBD2 (6 bases). The V end was cut by 5 bases, the J end by 3 bases, with 17 bases between. Per germline, CDR1 SGHAT and CDR2 FQNNGV. This CDR3 spans 15 amino acids. This CDR3 reads CASSPTSRSDYEQYF. DNA for the CDR3: TGTGCCAGCAGCCCTACTAGCAGGAGCGACTACGAGCAGTACTTC.

This rearrangement joins TRBV19 to TRBJ1-2; TRBD1 might be the D (5 bases). Trimming shortened V by 11 bases and J by 3 bases, and 19 bases separated the two germline ends. The V gene's germline CDR1 is LNHDA and CDR2 SQIVND (reference sequence). The CDR3 runs 14 residues. CDR3 in amino acids: CARLEVRVHYGYTF. CDR3 sequence (DNA): TGTGCCCGCCTAGAGGTCAGGGTGCACTATGGCTACACCTTC.

CDR3 sequence reads: CSARSRAIQPQHF. The DNA for the CDR3 is TGCAGTGCTAGGTCCAGGGCTATTCAGCCCCAGCATTTT. The gene calls are TRBV20-1 and TRBJ1-5; D is possibly TRBD1 (5 bases). CDR3 length: 13 residues. The germline CDR1 and CDR2 sequences are DFQATT and SNEGSKA (reference sequence). Trimming removed 3 bases from V and 6 bases from J, with 12 bases in between.

V is TRBV20-1 and J is TRBJ2-2; 8 bases align to TRBD2. This CDR3 has 17 residues. CDR1 and CDR2 (germline): DFQATT, SNEGSKA (reference sequence). V trimming: 5 bases; J trimming: 3 bases; junction bases outside the gene matches: 14. The CDR3 loop reads CSAPLIPLAGHTGELFF. CDR3 bases: TGCAGTGCTCCCCTTATCCCGCTAGCGGGCCACACCGGGGAGCTGTTTTTT.

With respect to this clonotype: With a much larger clone just one base away, this may be a read error. This sequence joins TRBV14 and TRBJ1-1; D remains ambiguous. From germline, CDR1 is SGHDN and CDR2 FVKESK. The CDR3 is 13 residues long. Trimming pared 0 bases from V and 1 base from J, leaving 3 bases between. The CDR3 sequence is CASSQDPNTEAFF. CDR3 DNA sequence: TGTGCCAGCAGCCAAGATCCGAACACTGAAGCTTTCTTT.

The table lists this clonotype with many counts. The chain has TRBV3-1 and TRBJ1-1; 10 bases agree with TRBD1. The length of the CDR3 is 15 residues. J lost 4 bases, V lost 3 bases, and 5 bases had no gene match. CDR1 LGHDT and CDR2 YNNKEL come from the germline V gene (reference sequence). CDR3 region: CASSQPGTGVTEAFF. The CDR3 DNA is TGTGCCAGCAGCCAGCCCGGGACAGGGGTCACTGAAGCTTTCTTT.

The table lists this clonotype with many counts. The chain uses TRBV30 and TRBJ1-2; D possibly corresponds to TRBD1 (6 bases). The CDR3 length is 14 residues. V shed 6 bases and J shed 4 bases, with 18 bases lying between them. Germline CDR1 GTSNPN, CDR2 SVGIG (reference sequence). CDR3 coding DNA: TGTGCCTGCCCCATGGGGGACAACCCCTATGGCTACACCTTC. Its protein is CACPMGDNPYGYTF.

This clonotype was observed at least ten times. The chain has TRBV7-2 and TRBJ2-7, with D unresolved. In germline, CDR1 is SGHTA, CDR2 FQGNSA. Deletions cut 5 bases from V and 0 bases from J, with 5 bases between. The length of the CDR3 is 12 residues. For the CDR3, the DNA is TGTGCCAGCAGCCCGACCTCCTACGAGCAGTACTTC. As protein: CASSPTSYEQYF.

At least ten counts were recorded for this clonotype. The chain links TRBV18 to TRBJ2-1; 7 nucleotides match TRBD1. The CDR3 covers 15 residues. The junction had 9 bases not matched to a gene; V was cut back by 4 bases and J by 6 bases. The germline V gene encodes CDR1 KGHSH and CDR2 LQKENI. DNA for the CDR3: TGTGCCAGCTCACTACAGAGGGGGCTCTTCAATGAGCAGTTCTTC. The encoded protein is CASSLQRGLFNEQFF.

At least ten counts were recorded for this clonotype. The CDR3 sequence is CASSLHREVIYEQYF. The CDR3 DNA sequence: TGTGCCAGCAGTCTCCACCGGGAGGTTATCTACGAGCAGTACTTC. The chain links TRBV6-1 to TRBJ2-7; the match to TRBD2 covers 7 bases. J was trimmed by 3 bases and V by 5 bases; bases with no gene match: 10. Germline lookup yields CDR1 MNHNS and CDR2 SASEGT. CDR3 length equals 15 residues.

CDR3 coding DNA: TGCGCCAGCAGCCCTACCGGGACTAGCGGAGTTCCAGATACGCAGTATTTT. This sequence encodes CASSPTGTSGVPDTQYF. The chain carries TRBV4-1 and TRBJ2-3; 11 nucleotides agree with TRBD2. The CDR3 has 17 amino acids. Per the germline V gene, CDR1 is MGHRA and CDR2 is YSYEKL. The trim removed 4 bases at V and 4 bases at J, leaving 10 bases unmatched.

The sample holds many counts of this clonotype. This chain's CDR3 is CASSSLVGNEQFF. The DNA of the CDR3 is TGTGCCAGCAGTTCCTTAGTCGGGAATGAGCAGTTCTTC. The V and J genes are TRBV12-3 or TRBV12-4 and TRBJ2-1; unclear D gene. The V end was cut by 4 bases, the J end by 7 bases, with 11 bases between. The CDR3 contains 13 residues.

The sample holds a few counts of this clonotype. The chain has TRBV9 and TRBJ1-1; 7 positions match TRBD1. From germline, CDR1 is SGDLS and CDR2 YYNGEE. The CDR3 covers 14 residues. V lost 3 bases, J lost 4 bases, and 6 bases stayed unmatched. The CDR3 coding sequence is TGTGCCAGCAGCGGATCGACAGGGTCCACTGAAGCTTTCTTT. Amino acid sequence: CASSGSTGSTEAFF.

The sample holds a few counts of this clonotype. The rearrangement uses TRBV7-2 and TRBJ1-4; D may be TRBD1 (5 bases). The CDR3 sequence is 13 residues long. The germline V gene encodes CDR1 SGHTA and CDR2 FQGNSA. V lost 4 bases to trimming and J lost 6 bases, with 9 bases between them. DNA for the CDR3: TGTGCCAGCAGCTCGGGGCAATATGAAAAACTGTTTTTT. Amino acids: CASSSGQYEKLFF. The whole variable domain, remainder taken from reference TRBV7-2 and TRBJ1-4, is GAGVSQSPSNKVTEKGKDVELRCDPISGHTALYWYRQSLGQGLEFLIYFQGNSAPDKSGLPSDRFSAERTGGSVSTLTIQRTQQEDSAVYLCASSSGQYEKLFFGSGTQLSVL.

This clonotype has at least ten counts. Relative to the germline gene, one junction end is altered; a read error may explain this. Written as DNA, the CDR3 is TGCAGTGCTAGGCCGGGACAGGTTTCCTACGGGCAGTACTTC. As protein: CSARPGQVSYGQYF. This chain links TRBV20-1 with TRBJ2-7; 8 nucleotides align to TRBD1. The CDR3 has 14 amino acids. The germline CDR1 and CDR2 sequences are DFQATT and SNEGSKA (reference sequence).

This rearrangement joins TRBV28 to TRBJ2-5; 8 bases align to TRBD2. The CDR3 has 19 amino acids. Germline V gene data show CDR1 as MDHEN and CDR2 as SYDVKM. V lost 5 bases and J lost 5; bases outside the gene matches: 22. The CDR3 DNA sequence: TGTGCCAGCAGTCTCCAGAAGGGTGGCGGGGCGGGAGGAAGGGAGACCCAGTACTTC. Its translation is CASSLQKGGGAGGRETQYF.

The table lists this clonotype with many counts. This chain links TRBV28 with TRBJ2-2; no clear D gene. This CDR3 is 15 amino acids long. Trimming removed 6 bases from V and 1 base from J, with 12 bases in between. Germline values: CDR1 MDHEN, CDR2 SYDVKM. CDR3 in DNA: TGTGCCAGCAGCCCCCATAAACAGAACACCGGGGAGCTGTTTTTT. This encodes CASSPHKQNTGELFF. Full variable domain (missing parts from reference TRBV28 and TRBJ2-2): DVKVTQSSRYLVKRTGEKVFLECVQDMDHENMFWYRQDPGLGLRLIYFSYDVKMKEKGDIPEGYSVSREKKERFSLILESASTNQTSMYLCASSPHKQNTGELFFGEGSRLTVL.

This clonotype has a count of ten or more. The chain is built from TRBV10-3 and TRBJ2-5, with a weak D call TRBD2 (5 bases). This CDR3 is built from 12 residues. Per the germline V gene, CDR1 is ENHRY and CDR2 is SYGVKD. V was shortened by 3 bases and J by 7 bases, with 9 bases between the two germline ends. CDR3 region: CAISDLGGTQYF. CDR3 nucleotide sequence: TGTGCCATCAGTGACCTTGGAGGGACCCAGTACTTC.

This clonotype occurred many times. The gene calls are TRBV27 and TRBJ1-6; D is possibly TRBD1 (6 bases). The CDR3 consists of 14 residues. Trimming left V 8 bases short and J 8 bases short, with 16 bases between. Germline lookup yields CDR1 MNHEY and CDR2 SMNVEV (reference sequence). This CDR3 reads CASAATGTHSPLHF. DNA for the CDR3: TGTGCCAGCGCCGCAACAGGGACTCATTCACCCCTCCACTTT.